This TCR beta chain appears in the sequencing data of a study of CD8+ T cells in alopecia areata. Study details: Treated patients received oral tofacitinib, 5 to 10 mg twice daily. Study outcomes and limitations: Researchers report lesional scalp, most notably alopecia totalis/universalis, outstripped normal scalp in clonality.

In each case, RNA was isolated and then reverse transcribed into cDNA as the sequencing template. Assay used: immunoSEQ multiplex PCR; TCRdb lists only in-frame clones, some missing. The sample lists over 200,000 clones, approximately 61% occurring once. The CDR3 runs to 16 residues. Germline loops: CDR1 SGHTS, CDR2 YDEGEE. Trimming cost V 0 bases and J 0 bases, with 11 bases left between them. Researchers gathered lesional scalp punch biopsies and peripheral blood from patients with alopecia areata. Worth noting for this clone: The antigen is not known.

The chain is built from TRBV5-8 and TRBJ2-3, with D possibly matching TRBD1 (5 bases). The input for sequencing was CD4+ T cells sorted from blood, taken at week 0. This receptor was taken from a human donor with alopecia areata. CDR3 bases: TGTGCCAGCAGCTTGGCCTCAGGGTCGAGCACAGATACGCAGTATTTT. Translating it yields CASSLASGSSTDTQYF.